This TCR beta chain originates from a study of CD4 T cells in relation to SARS-CoV-2 and coronaviruses. The unexposed donors gave CD4+ T cells in 2011-2018, prior to COVID-19. CD4+ T cells were isolated from the cells after about 11 days of culture. Cells permitting, SARS-CoV-2 S/N and four cold-coronavirus spikes were tested on unexposed-donor CD4+ T cells. Note on this clone: As yet, its antigen is unknown.

Here immunoSEQ multiplex PCR was the method, and the copy in TCRdb shows in-frame clones only, minus some. The top ten clones hold 9% to 15% of a sample with 25,000 to 35,000 clones, around 72% of them seen once. This CDR3 is 17 amino acids long. Looked up from germline, CDR1 is LNHDA and CDR2 is SQIVND (reference sequence). With 2 bases clipped from V and 5 bases from J, the junction kept 14 bases outside the gene matches. The clonotype comes from a human donor in good health. Material: CD4+ T cells from PBMCs, cultured in vitro. This chain joins TRBV19 and TRBJ1-2; 7 bases map to TRBD1. The CDR3 region has the DNA TGTGCCAGTAGTATACGACAGGGAGTAGGGGGGGCGTATGGCTACACCTTC. Translated, it gives CASSIRQGVGGAYGYTF.